The 5 T cell receptor beta chains below all came from one sample that was sequenced in a study of T cell repertoires in cytomegalovirus infection. MiXCR, run by TCRdb on the reads, gives a single entry per CDR3 protein. Counted here are some 180,000 distinct CDR3 sequences, approximately 18% occurring once; the ten biggest clones make up 20% to 25%. Material for sequencing was CD8+ T cells from PBMCs. Source of these receptors: a human donor in good health (CMV status not recorded). Some clones in this sample may be carry-over from other donors' samples.

The chain carries TRBV6-2 or TRBV6-3 and TRBJ1-6; D is unclear. The V and J ends lost 0 bases and 9 bases respectively, with 9 bases between them. CDR1 and CDR2 (germline): MNHEY, SVGEGT. The CDR3 sequence is 14 residues long. The CDR3 protein is CASSYSSAGSPLHF. The CDR3 DNA reads TGTGCCAGCAGTTACTCGAGTGCTGGTTCACCCCTCCACTTT.

The table lists this clonotype with a few counts. V gene TRBV4-1 combines with J gene TRBJ2-1; D uncertain. The CDR3 contains 15 residues. CDR1 MGHRA and CDR2 YSYEKL come from the germline V gene. Trimming removed 0 bases from V and 8 bases from J, with 14 bases in between. CDR3 bases: TGCGCCAGCAGCCAAGAGGCAGCCCTGAGCGATGAGCAGTTCTTC. Its translation is CASSQEAALSDEQFF.

This clonotype was picked up a small number of times. This chain uses TRBV7-8 with TRBJ1-6; the match to TRBD1 covers 8 bases. Germline assignment: CDR1 SGHVS and CDR2 FQNEAQ. The length of the CDR3 is 14 residues. V lost 5 bases and J lost 8; bases outside the gene matches: 5. The CDR3 DNA sequence: TGTGCCAGCAGCGGGAGACAGGGGTATTCACCCCTCCACTTT. Protein product: CASSGRQGYSPLHF.

The table lists this clonotype with many counts. This chain links TRBV4-1 with TRBJ2-2; TRBD2 matches 8 bases. The germline gives CDR1 MGHRA, CDR2 YSYEKL. This CDR3 region has 20 residues. The junction had 12 bases not matched to a gene; V was cut back by 0 bases and J by 0 bases. The chain's CDR3 is CASSQDPWTSSLANTGELFF. The CDR3 DNA follows: TGCGCCAGCAGCCAAGATCCCTGGACTAGCAGCCTAGCGAACACCGGGGAGCTGTTTTTT.

The chain recombines TRBV10-3 with TRBJ2-7, with TRBD1 identical over 7 bases. The CDR3 is made up of 13 amino acids. Germline CDR1 is ENHRY and CDR2 is SYGVKD. Trimming at V came to 4 bases and at J to 4 bases, leaving 4 bases not matched to a gene. CDR3 residues: CAISGAGGYEQYF. The CDR3 DNA follows: TGTGCCATCAGTGGAGCAGGGGGATACGAGCAGTACTTC.